This TCR beta chain comes out of a study of shared clonotypes between healthy human individuals. CD4+ cells underwent separation, giving CD45RA+ naive and CD45RA-negative memory subsets. There are many counts of this clone. The antigen is unknown. Sequenced by immunoSEQ multiplex PCR; TCRdb stores in-frame clones only, minus some. The sample carries roughly 300,000 clones, about 73% recorded once. Trimming cost V 2 bases and J 4 bases, with 9 bases left between them. The germline gives CDR1 GTSNPN, CDR2 SVGIG (reference sequence). The CDR3 has 13 residues. The study, taken as a whole, reports: A generally larger estimated richness was seen in naive subsets than in memory subsets.

The sequenced sample consisted of memory CD4+ T cells sorted from blood. The subset is: CD45RA-negative fraction. V gene TRBV30 combines with J gene TRBJ1-5; D not resolved. This clonotype originated in a man aged 30 to 39 in good health. CDR3 sequence reads: CAWSQDGNQPQHF. DNA of the CDR3: TGTGCCTGGAGTCAGGACGGAAATCAGCCCCAGCATTTT.